This TCR beta chain was recovered during a study of T cells in Graves' hyperthyroidism and ophthalmopathy (dated by TCRdb to the late 2010s). About the full investigation: Peripheral blood was collected at initial diagnosis, before any treatment. TCR V-J signatures able to tell the groups apart were searched for in a discovery cohort of 90 to 100 patients, of whom under 45 had Graves' ophthalmopathy and 57 had stable Graves' hyperthyroidism. Prospective prediction of ophthalmopathy was tested in an independent validation cohort consisting of about 20 hyperthyroidism patients and approximately 16 patients who later progressed to ophthalmopathy. The 100 or so discovery patients were randomly split 7:3 into training and test sets. In roughly six Graves' hyperthyroidism patients, the study also compared T-cell repertoires from thyroid tissue with T-cell repertoires from blood. After sampling, hyperthyroidism patients received methimazole starting at 30 mg daily, and ophthalmopathy patients received high-dose intravenous methylprednisolone. The paper reports TCR Vbeta CDR3 sequencing of some 140 peripheral blood samples: over 40 ophthalmopathy, fewer than 85 hyperthyroidism and around 17 progressor patients. General conclusions and limits of the study: Blood samples also contained most of the expanded thyroid clonotypes (frequency above 0.001), which suggests that blood repertoires may reflect thyroid immune responses. Sample size was not statistically predetermined, and blinding of investigators to group allocation was not performed. A 13 V-J signature model separated ophthalmopathy from stable hyperthyroidism, with around 90% sensitivity and roughly 82% specificity in cross-validation and 80%/75% in testing. In validation, progression to ophthalmopathy was predicted by the model with nearly 71% sensitivity and 72.22% specificity, a median of about 6.8 months before onset.

The TCR beta CDR3 regions were amplified from RNA transcripts. The first round of RT-PCR for the TCR CDR3 was performed with the HTBI primer set and the Qiagen OneStep RT-PCR kit. The libraries were constructed in a second round of multiplex PCR and then size-selected and purified. The libraries were sequenced on an Illumina HiSeq2000 using paired-end 100 bp reads. The original pipeline was this. SOAPnuke was used to process the raw data, removing reads that contained adapters or uncalled bases, had a mean Phred below 15, or lacked an exact match to the constant primer or identifier. High-quality paired reads were merged with COPE v1.2.5, and unique nucleotide sequences were defined as clonotypes. Clonotypes were aligned to IMGT TRBV, TRBD and TRBJ reference segments using MiTCR v1.1. Only V-J combinations with frequency above 0.0001, covering 99% to 99.2% of repertoires, were analysed. A TCS score was defined as the ratio of F50 (clonal expansion) to E x V (chaos), with BLOSUM62-based TCRdist applied between CDR3 peptides within each V-J. Welch's t-statistics and random forest reduced fewer than 600 V-J features to some 14, which were used in a naive Bayes classifier (R e1071). The public reads were run again by TCRdb, first through fastp at Q25 and then through MiXCR, and only productive beta chains were kept. Here each entry gathers all rows of one CDR3 protein and keeps the most common genes and DNA. The V and J calls come from TCRdb's annotation, not from the publication. The sample table records 90,000 to 120,000 distinct CDR3 sequences; roughly 15% of these occur just once. The ten largest clones represent 40% to 50% of the sample.

CDR1 and CDR2 are drawn from the germline V gene: MGHDK, SYGVNS. Trimming at the junction amounts to 1 base on V and 5 bases on J, and the germline ends lie 12 bases apart. The CDR3 starts with the cysteine, ends with the phenylalanine, and has 14 residues. Of the read, only the CDR3 DNA is kept; its 42 bases are in frame from base 1. Stable Graves' hyperthyroidism was defined as no progression to ophthalmopathy during 18 months of follow-up. Hyperthyroidism patients were newly diagnosed, had a disease duration of under 2 months, and were aged 18 to 65 years. Exclusion was applied to patients with uncontrolled infections, other autoimmune diseases, pregnancy or lactation. Clinical symptoms, serum thyroxine and TRAb, thyroid ultrasound, and orbital computed tomography formed the basis for the diagnoses. PBMCs were isolated from 7.5 to 10 ml of fresh peripheral blood by Ficoll-Paque density gradient centrifugation. Total RNA was extracted using Trizol reagent, and RNA quality was assessed on an Agilent 2100 Bioanalyzer.

This clonotype was observed a few times. The specificity of this receptor is unknown. No base quality values were provided; no much bigger clone lies one nucleotide off. The TCR sequence derives from a woman aged 45 to 65 with Graves' hyperthyroidism. The rearrangement joined TRBV25-1 to TRBJ2-7; TRBD1 is a weak D gene call, 5 bases matching. The sample was blood. The DNA sequence follows: TGTGCCAGCAGTGAATTCGACAGTCACCACGAGCAGTACTTC. Its protein product is CASSEFDSHHEQYF.